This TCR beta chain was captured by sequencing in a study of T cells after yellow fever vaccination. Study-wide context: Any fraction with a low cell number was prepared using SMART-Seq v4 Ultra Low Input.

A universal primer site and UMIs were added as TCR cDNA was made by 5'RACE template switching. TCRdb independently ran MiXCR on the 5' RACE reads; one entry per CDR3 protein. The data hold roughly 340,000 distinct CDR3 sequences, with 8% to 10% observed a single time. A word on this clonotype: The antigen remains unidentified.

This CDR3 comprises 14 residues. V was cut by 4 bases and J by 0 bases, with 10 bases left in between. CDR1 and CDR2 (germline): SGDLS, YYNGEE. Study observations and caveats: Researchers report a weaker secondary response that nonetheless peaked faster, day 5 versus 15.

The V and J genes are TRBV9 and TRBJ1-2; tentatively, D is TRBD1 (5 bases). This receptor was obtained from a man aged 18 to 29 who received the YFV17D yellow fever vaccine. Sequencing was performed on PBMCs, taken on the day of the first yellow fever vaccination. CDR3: CASSLQTANYGYTF. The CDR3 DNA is TGTGCCAGCAGCCTCCAGACAGCTAACTATGGCTACACCTTC.